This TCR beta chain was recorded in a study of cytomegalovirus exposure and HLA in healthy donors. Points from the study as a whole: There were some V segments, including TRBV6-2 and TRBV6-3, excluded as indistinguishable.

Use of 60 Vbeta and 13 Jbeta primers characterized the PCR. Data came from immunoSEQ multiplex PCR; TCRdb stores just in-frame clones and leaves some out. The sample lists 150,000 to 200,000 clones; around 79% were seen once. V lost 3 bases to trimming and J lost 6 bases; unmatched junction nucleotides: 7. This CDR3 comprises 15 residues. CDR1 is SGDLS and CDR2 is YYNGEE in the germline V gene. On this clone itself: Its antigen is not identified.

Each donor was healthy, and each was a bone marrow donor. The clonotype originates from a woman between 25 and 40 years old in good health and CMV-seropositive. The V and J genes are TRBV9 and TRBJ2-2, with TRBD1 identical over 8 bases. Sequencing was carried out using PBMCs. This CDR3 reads CASSATGVDAGELFF. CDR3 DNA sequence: TGTGCCAGCAGCGCGACAGGGGTGGATGCCGGGGAGCTGTTTTTT. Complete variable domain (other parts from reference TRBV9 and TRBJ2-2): DSGVTQTPKHLITATGQRVTLRCSPRSGDLSVYWYQQSLDQGLQFLIQYYNGEERAKGNILERFSAQQFPDLHSELNLSSLELGDSALYFCASSATGVDAGELFFGEGSRLTVL.